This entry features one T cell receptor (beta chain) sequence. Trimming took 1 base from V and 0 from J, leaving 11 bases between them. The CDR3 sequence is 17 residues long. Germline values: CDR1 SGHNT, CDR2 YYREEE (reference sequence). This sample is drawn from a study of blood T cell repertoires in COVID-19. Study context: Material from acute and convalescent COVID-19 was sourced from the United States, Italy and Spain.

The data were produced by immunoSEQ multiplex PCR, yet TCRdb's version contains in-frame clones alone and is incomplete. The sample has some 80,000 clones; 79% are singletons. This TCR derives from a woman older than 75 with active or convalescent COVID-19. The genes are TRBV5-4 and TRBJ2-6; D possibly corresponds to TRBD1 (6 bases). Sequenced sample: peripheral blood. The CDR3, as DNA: TGTGCCAGCAGCTTGACCACGGACAGCTCTGGGGCCAACGTCCTGACTTTC. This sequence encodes CASSLTTDSSGANVLTF.